Listed below are T cell receptor beta chains from one sample, sequenced in a study of cytomegalovirus exposure and HLA in healthy donors. Clones were read by immunoSEQ multiplex PCR, and TCRdb kept only the in-frame ones, dropping some. The repertoire includes 160,000 or so clones, about 80% of them detected once, and roughly 9.7% sits in the top ten. The sample was PBMCs. The source of these receptors is a man aged 18 to 29 in good health and CMV-seropositive. Both conserved end residues are part of each CDR3. The order of the fields is J gene, D gene, clone size, V gene, CDR3 protein, CDR3 DNA. D genes are given only for firm matches. Not every row has a clone size; where given, it reads once, few, many or a size class.

TRBJ1-1	.	.	TRBV9	CASSPIAGGRDLNTEAFF	TGTGCCAGCAGCCCAATTGCGGGCGGGCGAGACCTAAACACTGAAGCTTTCTTT
TRBJ1-5	.	.	TRBV28	CASSFQGKGQPQHF	TGTGCCAGCAGTTTTCAAGGAAAGGGGCAGCCCCAGCATTTT
TRBJ1-5	.	.	TRBV4-1	CASSQDLGRGQPQHF	TGCGCCAGCAGCCAAGATTTGGGGCGGGGTCAGCCCCAGCATTTT
TRBJ1-1	TRBD1	.	TRBV5-1	CASSLSGGGGGWNTEAFF	TGCGCCAGCAGCTTGTCAGGGGGCGGAGGCGGTTGGAACACTGAAGCTTTCTTT
TRBJ2-2	TRBD2	.	TRBV28	CASSPLVGGFLGELFF	TGTGCCAGCAGCCCACTAGTGGGGGGGTTTCTCGGGGAGCTGTTTTTT
TRBJ2-7	.	once	TRBV6-6	CASTSSGRVSYEQYF	TGTGCCAGCACCAGTAGTGGGAGAGTCTCCTACGAGCAGTACTTC
TRBJ2-3	.	once	TRBV6-4	CASSDSSGKLTDTQYF	TGTGCCAGCAGTGACTCGAGCGGTAAGCTTACAGATACGCAGTATTTT
TRBJ1-1	TRBD1	.	TRBV27	CASSLSTGANTETFF	TGTGCCAGCAGTTTATCGACAGGGGCCAACACTGAAACTTTCTTT
TRBJ1-1	TRBD1	.	TRBV7-9	CASSFSTGAATEAFF	TGTGCCAGCAGCTTTTCCACAGGGGCGGCCACTGAAGCTTTCTTT
TRBJ2-7	.	.	TRBV27	CASSLGHEQYF	TGTGCCAGCAGTTTAGGCCACGAGCAGTACTTC
TRBJ1-1	.	.	TRBV7-2	CASSLVPGDTEAFF	TGTGCCAGCAGCTTAGTCCCGGGAGACACTGAAGCTTTCTTT
TRBJ2-5	.	.	TRBV7-2	CASSLGQGKETQYF	TGTGCCAGCAGCTTAGGCCAGGGAAAAGAGACCCAGTACTTC
TRBJ2-5	TRBD2	once	TRBV2	CASSETSGNQETQYF	TGTGCCAGCAGTGAAACTAGCGGGAATCAAGAGACCCAGTACTTC
TRBJ2-7	.	.	TRBV6-7	CASSPHSRTLLSYEQYF	TGTGCCAGCAGTCCCCATTCCCGGACACTCCTCTCCTACGAGCAGTACTTC
TRBJ2-5	TRBD1	.	TRBV6-1	CASRGQTLYQETQYF	TGTGCCAGCAGGGGACAGACGTTGTACCAAGAGACCCAGTACTTC
TRBJ1-5	TRBD1	.	TRBV28	CASVTGDGQPQHF	TGTGCCAGCGTCACAGGGGACGGTCAGCCCCAGCATTTT
TRBJ2-1	.	.	TRBV25-1	CASSFGLVGGPVDEQFF	TGTGCCAGCAGTTTTGGACTAGTGGGGGGCCCAGTCGATGAGCAGTTCTTC
TRBJ1-2	TRBD1	.	TRBV5-4	CASSLTGGYFSNYGYTF	TGTGCCAGCAGCTTGACAGGGGGCTACTTTTCTAACTATGGCTACACCTTC
TRBJ1-1	TRBD1	.	TRBV9	CASGGGGGSAFF	TGTGCCAGCGGAGGGGGCGGTGGTTCAGCTTTCTTT
TRBJ2-3	.	once	TRBV9	CASSGRGTDTQYF	TGTGCCAGCAGCGGCCGCGGCACAGATACGCAGTATTTT
TRBJ2-7	TRBD2	.	TRBV7-9	CASSSGELAGAYEQYF	TGTGCCAGCAGCTCTGGGGAACTAGCGGGGGCGTACGAGCAGTACTTC
TRBJ2-7	TRBD1	.	TRBV6-6	CASSYLGQGAESEQYF	TGTGCCAGCAGTTACCTGGGACAGGGGGCCGAAAGCGAGCAGTACTTC
TRBJ1-1	TRBD1	once	TRBV6-5	CASSTRDRGTEAFF	TGTGCCAGCAGCACTCGGGACAGGGGGACTGAAGCTTTCTTT
TRBJ1-4	TRBD1	.	TRBV5-8	CASTGQGGTPTNEKLFF	TGTGCCAGCACGGGACAGGGGGGAACTCCAACTAATGAAAAACTGTTTTTT
TRBJ2-7	TRBD1	few	TRBV27	CASSHRGPHEQYF	TGTGCCAGCAGCCACAGGGGTCCCCACGAGCAGTACTTC
TRBJ2-2	.	.	TRBV30	CAWSGGTQAGELFF	TGTGCCTGGAGTGGAGGGACTCAAGCCGGGGAGCTGTTTTTT
TRBJ1-1	.	.	TRBV4-1	CASSQDSGGMRTEAFF	TGCGCCAGCAGCCAAGATTCCGGCGGAATGAGAACTGAAGCTTTCTTT
TRBJ2-7	TRBD2	once	TRBV7-2	CASSLRGLAGPYEQYF	TGTGCCAGCAGCTTACGGGGACTAGCGGGCCCCTACGAGCAGTACTTC
TRBJ1-1	TRBD1	.	TRBV5-6	CASSWGTATVEAFF	TGTGCCAGCAGCTGGGGGACAGCGACCGTTGAAGCTTTCTTT
TRBJ2-7	TRBD2	.	TRBV7-2	CASSFYSTSGIIYEQYF	TGTGCCAGCAGCTTTTACTCAACTAGCGGGATTATCTACGAGCAGTACTTC
TRBJ2-7	TRBD2	.	TRBV9	CASSPRTSGSYEQYF	TGTGCCAGCAGCCCCCGGACTAGCGGATCCTACGAGCAGTACTTC
TRBJ2-3	TRBD2	.	TRBV5-5	CASSLGDYYTDTQYF	TGTGCCAGCAGCTTGGGGGACTATTACACAGATACGCAGTATTTT
TRBJ2-7	.	few	TRBV19	CASSTGAEQYF	TGTGCCAGTAGTACTGGAGCAGAGCAGTACTTC
TRBJ2-2	.	.	TRBV25-1	CASSDRVLDTGELFF	TGTGCCAGCAGTGATAGAGTTTTGGACACCGGGGAGCTGTTTTTT
TRBJ1-1	TRBD1	once	TRBV5-1	CASRASDRATEAFF	TGCGCCAGCAGGGCATCCGACAGGGCCACTGAAGCTTTCTTT
TRBJ2-3	.	few	TRBV6-4	CASSDGHGSTDTQYF	TGTGCCAGCAGTGACGGGCACGGCAGCACAGATACGCAGTATTTT
TRBJ1-3	.	.	TRBV9	CASSVGRAGNTIYF	TGTGCCAGCAGCGTAGGCAGGGCTGGAAACACCATATATTTT
TRBJ1-2	.	few	TRBV9	CASSDRPGGYGYTF	TGTGCCAGCAGCGACCGCCCGGGGGGCTATGGCTACACCTTC
TRBJ2-1	TRBD2	.	TRBV4-2	CASSLTLAGEQFF	TGTGCCAGCAGCCTCACACTAGCGGGCGAGCAGTTCTTC
TRBJ2-1	.	.	TRBV7-9	CASSPWVRKDEQFF	TGTGCCAGCAGCCCTTGGGTCAGGAAGGATGAGCAGTTCTTC
TRBJ2-3	TRBD2	.	TRBV5-6	CASSRGLAGGDTQYF	TGTGCCAGCAGTCGAGGACTAGCGGGAGGAGATACGCAGTATTTT
TRBJ1-4	.	.	TRBV5-6	CASSPIATNEKLFF	TGTGCCAGCAGCCCAATTGCAACTAATGAAAAACTGTTTTTT
TRBJ2-4	TRBD1	.	TRBV9	CASGDRNIQYF	TGTGCCAGCGGGGACAGAAACATTCAGTACTTC
TRBJ2-3	.	.	TRBV6-4	CASSDSMRVDTQYF	TGTGCCAGCAGTGACTCGATGAGGGTAGATACGCAGTATTTT
TRBJ2-7	.	.	TRBV19	CASSWGLQDPYEQYF	TGTGCCAGTAGTTGGGGCTTACAGGACCCCTACGAGCAGTACTTC
TRBJ2-3	.	.	TRBV7-3	CASSLGGPDTQYF	TGTGCCAGCAGCTTGGGGGGGCCAGATACGCAGTATTTT
TRBJ2-7	TRBD1	few	TRBV5-1	CASSKQGPGYEQYF	TGCGCCAGCAGCAAACAGGGGCCGGGGTACGAGCAGTACTTC
TRBJ2-1	.	.	TRBV10-3	CAISETSGSTFF	TGTGCCATCAGTGAGACCAGCGGCTCTACGTTCTTC
TRBJ1-1	TRBD1	.	TRBV5-5	CASSLKPRGPDRDEAFF	TGTGCCAGCAGCCTAAAACCCCGGGGGCCCGACAGGGATGAAGCTTTCTTT